This record looks at one T cell receptor beta chain sequence and its context. The data belong to a study of blood T cell repertoires in COVID-19. Per the original data handling: Estimated nucleated cell counts came from reference gene primer amplification. Here immunoSEQ multiplex PCR was the method, and the copy in TCRdb shows in-frame clones only, minus some. The V and J calls and the clone size are those of that table, but D and trimming were determined from the DNA. The sample lists tens of thousands of clones, over 80% seen once, with roughly 30% in the top ten. Trimming took 5 bases from V and 7 from J, leaving 12 bases between them. Germline V gives CDR1 SGHAT, CDR2 FQDESV (reference sequence). The CDR3 spans 13 residues.

The rearrangement links TRBV11-1 to TRBJ2-1, with D possibly matching TRBD2 (5 bases). This TCR came from a woman of 80 years or more with acute or convalescent COVID-19. Sequences were obtained from peripheral blood. The chain's CDR3 is CASSASSGNEQFF. CDR3 nucleotides: TGTGCCAGCAGCGCCTCGAGCGGAAATGAGCAGTTCTTC.